This entry features one T cell receptor beta chain sequence. The specificity of this receptor is unknown. Base quality data are lacking; no much larger clone is found one base away. This entry comes from a study of T cell changes during pregnancy in multiple sclerosis (dated by TCRdb to the late 2010s). Describing the broader study: The study looked at changes in the T cell repertoire across pregnancy in women with multiple sclerosis.

The germline V gene specifies SGHDN as CDR1 and FVKESK as CDR2. V is pruned by 2 bases and J by 9 bases, leaving 23 bases of the junction without a gene match. The CDR3 contains 21 residues, cysteine and phenylalanine counted. Of all the DNA, just the CDR3 is kept, 63 bases in frame from base 1. To prepare the library, the immunoSEQ multiplex PCR assay was applied. The source is immuneACCESS, and TCRdb retained only in-frame sequences with V and J called. Part of the clones is not carried over; for the studies checked, unresolved V genes explain less than half of this, and the remainder is unexplained. For this sample there are roughly 15,000 clones; less than 90% appear just once. 15% to 20% of the sample comes from the top ten.

The sequencing used CD8+ T cells from peripheral blood mononuclear cells, collected in the third trimester of pregnancy. The rearrangement joined TRBV14 to TRBJ2-1; 12 junctional bases match TRBD2. The source is a female donor in good health, enrolled as a control in a pregnancy study. The CDR3 protein is CASSQSPLAGGRPPLLIEQFF. The nucleotide sequence reads TGTGCCAGCAGCCAAAGTCCCCTAGCGGGGGGGCGGCCTCCATTGTTAATTGAGCAGTTCTTC. The variable domain in full, with residues beyond the CDR3 obtained from the reference TRBV14 and TRBJ2-1 genes, is EAGVTQFPSHSVIEKGQTVTLRCDPISGHDNLYWYRRVMGKEIKFLLHFVKESKQDESGMPNNRFLAERTGGTYSTLKVQPAELEDSGVYFCASSQSPLAGGRPPLLIEQFFGPGTRLTVL.